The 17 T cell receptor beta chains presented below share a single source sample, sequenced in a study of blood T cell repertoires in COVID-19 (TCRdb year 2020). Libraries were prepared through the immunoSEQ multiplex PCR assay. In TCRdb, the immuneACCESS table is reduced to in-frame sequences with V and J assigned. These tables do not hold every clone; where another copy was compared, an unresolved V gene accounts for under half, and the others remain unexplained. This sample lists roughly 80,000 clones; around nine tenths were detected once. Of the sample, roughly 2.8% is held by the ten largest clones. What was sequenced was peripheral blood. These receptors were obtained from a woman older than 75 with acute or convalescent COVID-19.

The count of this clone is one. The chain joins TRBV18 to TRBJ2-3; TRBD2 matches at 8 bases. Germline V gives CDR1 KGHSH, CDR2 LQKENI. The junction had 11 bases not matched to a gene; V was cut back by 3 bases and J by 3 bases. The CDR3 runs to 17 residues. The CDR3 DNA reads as TGTGCCAGCTCACCCCAGGAGAGCGGGAGATATACAGATACGCAGTATTTT. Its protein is CASSPQESGRYTDTQYF.

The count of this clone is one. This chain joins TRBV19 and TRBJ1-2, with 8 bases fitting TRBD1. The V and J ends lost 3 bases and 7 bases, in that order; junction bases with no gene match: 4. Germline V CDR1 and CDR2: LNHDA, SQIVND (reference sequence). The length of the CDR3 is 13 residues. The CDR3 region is CASSIRDRRGYTF. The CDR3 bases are TGTGCCAGTAGTATTCGGGACAGGCGTGGCTACACCTTC.

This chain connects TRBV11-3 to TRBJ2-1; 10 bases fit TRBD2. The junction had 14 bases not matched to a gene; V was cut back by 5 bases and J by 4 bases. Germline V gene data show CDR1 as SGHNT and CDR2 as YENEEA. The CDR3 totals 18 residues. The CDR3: CASSLVVGASGRYNEQFF. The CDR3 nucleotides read TGTGCCAGCAGCCTAGTCGTCGGCGCTAGCGGGAGATACAATGAGCAGTTCTTC.

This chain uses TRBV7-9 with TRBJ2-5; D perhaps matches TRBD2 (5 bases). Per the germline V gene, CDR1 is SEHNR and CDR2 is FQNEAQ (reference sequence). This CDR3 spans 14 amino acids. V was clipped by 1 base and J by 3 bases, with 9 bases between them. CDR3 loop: CASSLGGAEETQYF. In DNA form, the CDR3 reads TGTGCCAGCAGCTTAGGGGGAGCGGAAGAGACCCAGTACTTC. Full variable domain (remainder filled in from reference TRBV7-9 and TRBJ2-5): DTGVSQNPRHKITKRGQNVTFRCDPISEHNRLYWYRQTLGQGPEFLTYFQNEAQLEKSRLLSDRFSAERPKGSFSTLEIQRTEQGDSAMYLCASSLGGAEETQYFGPGTRLLVL.

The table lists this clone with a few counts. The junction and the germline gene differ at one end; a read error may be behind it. The CDR3 sequence: CASSLGQGGHYEQFF. The CDR3 nucleotides read TGTGCTAGCAGCTTGGGACAGGGCGGACACTATGAGCAGTTCTTC. The V gene is TRBV7-7, the J gene TRBJ2-1, with 9 positions matching TRBD1. The CDR3 covers 15 residues. Germline V gene sequence: CDR1 SSHAT, CDR2 FNYEAQ (reference sequence).

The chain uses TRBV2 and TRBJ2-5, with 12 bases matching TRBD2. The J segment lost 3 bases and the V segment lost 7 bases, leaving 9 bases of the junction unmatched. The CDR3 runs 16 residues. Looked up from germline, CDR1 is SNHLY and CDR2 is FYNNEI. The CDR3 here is CASTNQRLAGEETQYF. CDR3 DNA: TGTGCCAGCACCAACCAAAGACTAGCGGGGGAAGAGACCCAGTACTTC. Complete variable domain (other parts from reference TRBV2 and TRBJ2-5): EPEVTQTPSHQVTQMGQEVILRCVPISNHLYFYWYRQILGQKVEFLVSFYNNEISEKSEIFDDQFSVERPDGSNFTLKIRSTKLEDSAMYFCASTNQRLAGEETQYFGPGTRLLVL.

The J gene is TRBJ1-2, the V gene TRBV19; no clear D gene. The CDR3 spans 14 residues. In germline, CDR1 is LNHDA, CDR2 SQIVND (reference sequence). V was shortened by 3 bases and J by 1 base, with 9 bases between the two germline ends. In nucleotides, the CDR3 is TGTGCCAGTAGTATGCGGCAGATTAACTATGGCTACACCTTC. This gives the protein CASSMRQINYGYTF.

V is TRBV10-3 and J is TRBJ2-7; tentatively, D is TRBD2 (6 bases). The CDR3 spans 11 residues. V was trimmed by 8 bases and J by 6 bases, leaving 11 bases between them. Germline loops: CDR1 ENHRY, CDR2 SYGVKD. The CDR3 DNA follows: TGTGCCATCCGGGGGAGTGGCGAGCAGTACTTC. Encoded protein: CAIRGSGEQYF.

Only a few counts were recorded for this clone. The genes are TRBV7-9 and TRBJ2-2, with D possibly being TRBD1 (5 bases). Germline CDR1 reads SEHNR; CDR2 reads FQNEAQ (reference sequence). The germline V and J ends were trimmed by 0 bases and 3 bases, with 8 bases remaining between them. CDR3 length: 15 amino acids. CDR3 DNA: TGTGCCAGCAGCTTAGCGGGGCCCGACACCGGGGAGCTGTTTTTT. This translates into CASSLAGPDTGELFF.

DNA for the CDR3: TGTGCCAGCAGCTTTCAGGCCACAGATACGCAGTATTTT. It yields the protein CASSFQATDTQYF. This sequence joins TRBV13 and TRBJ2-3, with D unclear. CDR1 and CDR2 from the germline V gene are PRHDT and FYEKMQ (reference sequence). The CDR3 is 13 amino acids. V lost 3 bases to trimming and J lost 2 bases, with 6 bases between them.

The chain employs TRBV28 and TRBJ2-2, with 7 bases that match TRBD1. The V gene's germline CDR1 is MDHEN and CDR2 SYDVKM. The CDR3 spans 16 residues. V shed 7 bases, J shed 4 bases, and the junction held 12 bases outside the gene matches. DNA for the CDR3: TGTGCCAGCACCTCTGTACAGGGGTGGGGCACCGGGGAGCTGTTTTTT. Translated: CASTSVQGWGTGELFF.

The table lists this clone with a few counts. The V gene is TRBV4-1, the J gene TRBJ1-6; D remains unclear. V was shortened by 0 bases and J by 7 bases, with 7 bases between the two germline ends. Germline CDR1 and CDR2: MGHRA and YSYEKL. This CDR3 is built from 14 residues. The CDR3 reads CASSQELGNSPLHF. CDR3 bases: TGCGCCAGCAGCCAAGAACTCGGGAATTCACCCCTCCACTTT.

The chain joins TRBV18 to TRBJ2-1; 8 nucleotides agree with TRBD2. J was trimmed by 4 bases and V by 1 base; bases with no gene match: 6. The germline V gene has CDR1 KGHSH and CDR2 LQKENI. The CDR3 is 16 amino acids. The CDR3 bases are TGTGCCAGCTCACCACGAGCGGGGGAGCTTTACAATGAGCAGTTCTTC. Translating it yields CASSPRAGELYNEQFF.

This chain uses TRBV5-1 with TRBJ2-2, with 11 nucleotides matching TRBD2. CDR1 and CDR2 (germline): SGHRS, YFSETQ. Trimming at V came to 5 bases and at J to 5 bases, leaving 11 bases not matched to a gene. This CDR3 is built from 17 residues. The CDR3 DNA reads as TGCGCCAGCAGTCTACCCCTAGCGGGGGGCGGGACCGGGGAGCTGTTTTTT. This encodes CASSLPLAGGGTGELFF.

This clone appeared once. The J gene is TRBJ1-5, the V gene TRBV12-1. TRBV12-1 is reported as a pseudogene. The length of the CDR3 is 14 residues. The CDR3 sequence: CASSLIRECQPQHF. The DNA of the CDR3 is TGTGCCAGCAGCCTTATCCGCGAATGTCAGCCCCAGCATTTT.

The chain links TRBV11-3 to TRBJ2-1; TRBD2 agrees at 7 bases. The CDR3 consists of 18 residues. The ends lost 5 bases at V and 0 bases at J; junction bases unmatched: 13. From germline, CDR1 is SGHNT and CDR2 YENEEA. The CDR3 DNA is TGTGCCAGCAGCCCGGGGTCGGGGGGATTCAGCTCCTACAATGAGCAGTTCTTC. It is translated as CASSPGSGGFSSYNEQFF.

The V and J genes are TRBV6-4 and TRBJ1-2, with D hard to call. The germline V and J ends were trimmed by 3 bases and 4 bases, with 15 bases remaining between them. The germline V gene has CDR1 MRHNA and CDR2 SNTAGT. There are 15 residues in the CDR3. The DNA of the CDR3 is TGTGCCAGCAGTGAGGGAGCGCCCGCTATCTATGGCTACACCTTC. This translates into CASSEGAPAIYGYTF.